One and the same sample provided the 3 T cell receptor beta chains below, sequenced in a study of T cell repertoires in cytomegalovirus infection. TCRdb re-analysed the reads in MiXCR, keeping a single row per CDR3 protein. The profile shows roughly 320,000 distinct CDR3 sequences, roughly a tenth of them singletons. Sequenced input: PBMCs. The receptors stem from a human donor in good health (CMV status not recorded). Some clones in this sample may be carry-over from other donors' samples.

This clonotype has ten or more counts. CDR3 in amino acids: CASSSGLAGGSEQFF. As DNA, the CDR3 is TGTGCCAGCAGCTCGGGACTAGCGGGGGGGAGTGAGCAGTTCTTC. The V call is TRBV7-9, the J call TRBJ2-1, with 16 bases aligning to TRBD2. The CDR3 has 15 amino acids. Trimming at V came to 4 bases and at J to 9 bases, leaving 3 bases not matched to a gene. The germline gives CDR1 SEHNR, CDR2 FQNEAQ (reference sequence).

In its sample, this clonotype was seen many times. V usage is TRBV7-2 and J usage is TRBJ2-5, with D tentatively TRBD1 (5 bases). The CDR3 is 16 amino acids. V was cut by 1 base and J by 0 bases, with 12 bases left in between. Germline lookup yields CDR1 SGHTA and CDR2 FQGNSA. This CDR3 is CASSLEVGRYQETQYF. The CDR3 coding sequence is TGTGCCAGCAGCTTAGAAGTGGGGCGGTACCAAGAGACCCAGTACTTC.

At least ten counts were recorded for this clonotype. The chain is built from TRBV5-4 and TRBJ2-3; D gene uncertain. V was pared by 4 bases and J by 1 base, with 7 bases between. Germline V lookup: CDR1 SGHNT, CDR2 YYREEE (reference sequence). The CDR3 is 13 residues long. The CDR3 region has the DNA TGTGCCAGCAGCCCTACAGGCACAGATACGCAGTATTTT. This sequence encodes CASSPTGTDTQYF.